Below, 10 T cell receptor beta chains from the same sample are listed, as sequenced in a study of blood T cell repertoires in COVID-19. Here immunoSEQ multiplex PCR was the method, and the copy in TCRdb shows in-frame clones only, minus some. The repertoire has roughly 140,000 clones, 76% of them found once; the top ten carry less than 4.5%. The sequencing input was peripheral blood. The receptor source for this set is a woman of 80 years or more with acute or convalescent COVID-19.

The chain has TRBV9 and TRBJ1-4; D might be TRBD1 (5 bases). The CDR3 contains 13 residues. CDR1 and CDR2 (germline): SGDLS, YYNGEE. V lost 2 bases and J lost 7, with 9 bases in between. In DNA form, the CDR3 reads TGTGCCAGCAGCGTTGGGGGAGGTGAAAAACTGTTTTTT. Encoded protein: CASSVGGGEKLFF.

This clone appeared once. J is TRBJ1-2 and V is TRBV7-9, with 7 bases identical to TRBD1. The CDR3 covers 12 residues. Trimming cost V 6 bases and J 8 bases; bases outside gene matches: 6. Germline V gives CDR1 SEHNR, CDR2 FQNEAQ (reference sequence). CDR3 sequence reads: CASSIGTEGYTF. CDR3 in DNA: TGTGCCAGCAGTATTGGGACAGAGGGCTACACCTTC.

V gene TRBV2 combines with J gene TRBJ1-6, with TRBD1 identical over 7 bases. The CDR3 is made up of 13 amino acids. J gave up 8 bases and V 8 bases, and 6 bases lay outside the gene matches. Per germline, CDR1 SNHLY and CDR2 FYNNEI. The CDR3 sequence is CASVGQGDSPLHF. The CDR3 DNA reads as TGTGCCAGCGTTGGGCAGGGGGATTCACCCCTCCACTTT.

V and J are TRBV5-1 and TRBJ2-7; 13 bases agree with TRBD2. This CDR3 has 15 residues. Unmatched junction bases numbered 8, after V lost 5 bases and J lost 6 bases. Germline CDR1 is SGHRS and CDR2 is YFSETQ. The CDR3 sequence is CASRPGLAGEGEQYF. CDR3 in DNA: TGCGCCAGCAGACCCGGACTAGCGGGAGAAGGCGAGCAGTACTTC.

The rearrangement links TRBV6-6 to TRBJ1-5, with TRBD1 matching 8 bases. The junction had 7 bases not matched to a gene; V was cut back by 2 bases and J by 4 bases. Germline CDR1 and CDR2: MNHNY and SVGAGI (reference sequence). This CDR3 has 16 residues. The CDR3 sequence is CASSYEQGVSNQPQHF. CDR3 nucleotide sequence: TGTGCCAGCAGTTACGAACAGGGGGTGTCGAATCAGCCCCAGCATTTT.

The chain couples TRBV9 to TRBJ2-2; no clear D gene. Trimming left V 0 bases short and J 5 bases short, with 5 bases between. The CDR3 has 13 residues. Germline V gene lookup returns CDR1 SGDLS and CDR2 YYNGEE. The CDR3 DNA is TGTGCCAGCAGCGTAGGAGTGACCGGGGAGCTGTTTTTT. The encoded protein is CASSVGVTGELFF.

The chain joins TRBV6-1 to TRBJ2-3, with D tentatively TRBD1 (6 bases). The CDR3 totals 15 residues. Germline CDR1 reads MNHNS; CDR2 reads SASEGT. V dropped 6 bases and J dropped 1 base, with 14 bases sitting between them. CDR3 coding DNA: TGTGCCAGCAGATGGACAGAGTTGGGCACAGATACGCAGTATTTT. Protein: CASRWTELGTDTQYF.

The gene calls are TRBV6-2 or TRBV6-3 and TRBJ1-5, with 10 bases that match TRBD1. Germline trimming cut 5 bases from V and 6 bases from J; bases unmatched to any gene: 4. The germline V gene encodes CDR1 MNHEY and CDR2 SVGEGT. CDR3 length: 14 residues. CDR3 sequence: CASSHDRGLQPQHF. In DNA form, the CDR3 reads TGTGCCAGCAGTCACGACAGGGGGCTTCAGCCCCAGCATTTT.

The V gene is TRBV10-3, the J gene TRBJ1-2, with D possibly TRBD1 on 5 matching bases. Germline V gene sequence: CDR1 ENHRY, CDR2 SYGVKD. The V and J ends lost 5 bases and 3 bases respectively, with 7 bases between them. The CDR3 is 12 residues long. The CDR3 DNA reads TGTGCCATCAGTACAGGAGACTATGGCTACACCTTC. It encodes CAISTGDYGYTF.

The chain employs TRBV2 and TRBJ1-2, with TRBD1 matching over 9 bases. The germline V gene has CDR1 SNHLY and CDR2 FYNNEI. The CDR3 has 14 amino acids. The trim removed 6 bases at V and 2 bases at J, leaving 4 bases unmatched. The CDR3 region has the DNA TGTGCCAGCAGACCTGGGACAGGGAACTATGGCTACACCTTC. As protein: CASRPGTGNYGYTF. The variable domain in full, completed from reference TRBV2 and TRBJ1-2, reads EPEVTQTPSHQVTQMGQEVILRCVPISNHLYFYWYRQILGQKVEFLVSFYNNEISEKSEIFDDQFSVERPDGSNFTLKIRSTKLEDSAMYFCASRPGTGNYGYTFGSGTRLTVV.